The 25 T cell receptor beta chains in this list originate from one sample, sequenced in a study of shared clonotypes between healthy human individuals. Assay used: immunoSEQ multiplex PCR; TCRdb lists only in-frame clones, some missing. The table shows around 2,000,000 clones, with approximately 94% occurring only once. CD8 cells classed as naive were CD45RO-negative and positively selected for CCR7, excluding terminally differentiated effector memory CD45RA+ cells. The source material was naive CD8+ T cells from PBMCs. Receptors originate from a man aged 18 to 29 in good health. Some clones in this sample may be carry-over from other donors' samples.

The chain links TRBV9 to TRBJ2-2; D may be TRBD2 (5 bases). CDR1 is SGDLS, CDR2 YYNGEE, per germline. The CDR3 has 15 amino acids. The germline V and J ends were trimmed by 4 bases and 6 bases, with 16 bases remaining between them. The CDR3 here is CASSLGSASPGELFF. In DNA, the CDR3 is TGTGCCAGCAGCCTAGGGAGCGCCTCACCCGGGGAGCTGTTTTTT. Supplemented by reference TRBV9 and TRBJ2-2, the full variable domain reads DSGVTQTPKHLITATGQRVTLRCSPRSGDLSVYWYQQSLDQGLQFLIQYYNGEERAKGNILERFSAQQFPDLHSELNLSSLELGDSALYFCASSLGSASPGELFFGEGSRLTVL.

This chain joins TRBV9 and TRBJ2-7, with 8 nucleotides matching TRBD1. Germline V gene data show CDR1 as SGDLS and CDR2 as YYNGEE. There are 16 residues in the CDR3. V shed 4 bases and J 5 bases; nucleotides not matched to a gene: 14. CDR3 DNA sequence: TGTGCCAGCAGCCCTAACGCGGGGTCAGGGGGCCACGAGCAGTACTTC. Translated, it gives CASSPNAGSGGHEQYF.

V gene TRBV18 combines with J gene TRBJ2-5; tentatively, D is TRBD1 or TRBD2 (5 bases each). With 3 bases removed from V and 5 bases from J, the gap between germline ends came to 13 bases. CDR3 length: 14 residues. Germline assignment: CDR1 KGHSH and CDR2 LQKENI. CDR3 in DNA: TGTGCCAGCTCACCGTTACGGGGACGGGAGACCCAGTACTTC. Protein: CASSPLRGRETQYF.

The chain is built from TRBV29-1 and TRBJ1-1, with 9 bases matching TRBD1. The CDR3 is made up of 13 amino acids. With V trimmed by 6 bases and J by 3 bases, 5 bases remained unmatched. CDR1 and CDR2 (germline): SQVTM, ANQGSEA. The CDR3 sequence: CSVGTGFYTEAFF. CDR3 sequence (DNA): TGCAGCGTGGGGACAGGGTTCTACACTGAAGCTTTCTTT.

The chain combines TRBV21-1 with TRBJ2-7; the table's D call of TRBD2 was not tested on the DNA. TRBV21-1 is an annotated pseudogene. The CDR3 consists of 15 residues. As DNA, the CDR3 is TGTGCCAGCAGCAAAGGGCGGCACGCGCGGTGGGAGCAGTACTTC. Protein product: CASSKGRHARWEQYF.

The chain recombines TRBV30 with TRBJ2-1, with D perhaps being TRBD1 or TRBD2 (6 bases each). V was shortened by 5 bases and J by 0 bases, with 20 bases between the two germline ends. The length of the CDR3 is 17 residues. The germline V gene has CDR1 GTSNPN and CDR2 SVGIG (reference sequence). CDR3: CAWVRTKGGGSYNEQFF. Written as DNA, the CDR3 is TGTGCCTGGGTCCGGACGAAGGGGGGAGGCTCCTACAATGAGCAGTTCTTC.

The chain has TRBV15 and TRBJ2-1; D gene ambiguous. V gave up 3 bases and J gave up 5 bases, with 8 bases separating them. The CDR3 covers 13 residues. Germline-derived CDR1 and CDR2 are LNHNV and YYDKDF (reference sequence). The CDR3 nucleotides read TGTGCCACCAGCAGTTCAGGTAACAATGAGCAGTTCTTC. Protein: CATSSSGNNEQFF.

As DNA, the CDR3 is TGCGCCAGCAGCCCCGGGTACAGTACTGATGAGCAGTTCTTC. Amino acids: CASSPGYSTDEQFF. V and J are TRBV4-1 and TRBJ2-1, with D unresolved. This CDR3 has 14 amino acids. Germline lookup yields CDR1 MGHRA and CDR2 YSYEKL. Trimming took 4 bases from V and 8 from J, leaving 15 bases between them.

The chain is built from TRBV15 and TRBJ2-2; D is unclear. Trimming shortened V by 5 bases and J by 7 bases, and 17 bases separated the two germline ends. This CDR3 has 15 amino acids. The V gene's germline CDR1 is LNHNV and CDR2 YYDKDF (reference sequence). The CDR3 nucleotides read TGTGCCACCAGCCCTGGCCTAACCCCTCACGGGGAGCTGTTTTTT. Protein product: CATSPGLTPHGELFF.

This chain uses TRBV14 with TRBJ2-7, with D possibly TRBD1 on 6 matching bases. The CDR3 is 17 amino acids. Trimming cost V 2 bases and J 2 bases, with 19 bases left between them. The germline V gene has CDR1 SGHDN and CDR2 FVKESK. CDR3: CASSQPQTTTGAYEQYF. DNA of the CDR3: TGTGCCAGCAGCCAACCCCAAACGACGACAGGAGCCTACGAGCAGTACTTC.

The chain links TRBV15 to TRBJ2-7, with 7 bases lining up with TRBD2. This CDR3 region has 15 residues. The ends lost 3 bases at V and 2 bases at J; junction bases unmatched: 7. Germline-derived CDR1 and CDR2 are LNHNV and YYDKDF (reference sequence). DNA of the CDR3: TGTGCCACCAGCAGCTCGAGCGGGATCGCCTACGAGCAGTACTTC. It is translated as CATSSSSGIAYEQYF.

The DNA of the CDR3 is TGTGCCAGCAGCTCCCCTAGGACAGCGAACACTGAAGCTTTCTTT. It is translated as CASSSPRTANTEAFF. This chain joins TRBV7-3 and TRBJ1-1; a possible D gene is TRBD1 (6 bases). The germline gives CDR1 SGHTA, CDR2 FQGTGA. Trimming left V 4 bases short and J 1 base short, with 13 bases between. This CDR3 has 15 residues.

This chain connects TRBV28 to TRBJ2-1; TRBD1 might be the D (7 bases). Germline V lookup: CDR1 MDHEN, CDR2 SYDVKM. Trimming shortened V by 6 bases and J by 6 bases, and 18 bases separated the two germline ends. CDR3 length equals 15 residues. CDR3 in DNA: TGTGCCAGCAGGAAGAACTCGGAGGGGGCCAATGAGCAGTTCTTC. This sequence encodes CASRKNSEGANEQFF.

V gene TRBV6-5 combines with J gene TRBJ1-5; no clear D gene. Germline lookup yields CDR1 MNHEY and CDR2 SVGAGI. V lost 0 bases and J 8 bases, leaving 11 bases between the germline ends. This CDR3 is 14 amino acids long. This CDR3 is CASSYSIIGKPQHF. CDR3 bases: TGTGCCAGCAGTTACTCGATCATCGGGAAGCCCCAGCATTTT.

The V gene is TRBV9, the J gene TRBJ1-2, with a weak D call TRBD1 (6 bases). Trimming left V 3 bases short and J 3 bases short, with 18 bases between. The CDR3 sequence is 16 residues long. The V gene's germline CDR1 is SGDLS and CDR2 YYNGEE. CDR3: CASSAPGTPSDYGYTF. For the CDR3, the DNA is TGTGCCAGCAGCGCCCCCGGGACACCGTCGGACTATGGCTACACCTTC.

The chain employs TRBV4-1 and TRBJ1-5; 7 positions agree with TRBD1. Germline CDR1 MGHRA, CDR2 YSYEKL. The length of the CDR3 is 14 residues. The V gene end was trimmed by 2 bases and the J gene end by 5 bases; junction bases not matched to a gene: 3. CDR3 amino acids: CASSQRDSHQPQHF. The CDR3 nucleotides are TGCGCCAGCAGCCAACGGGACAGCCATCAGCCCCAGCATTTT.

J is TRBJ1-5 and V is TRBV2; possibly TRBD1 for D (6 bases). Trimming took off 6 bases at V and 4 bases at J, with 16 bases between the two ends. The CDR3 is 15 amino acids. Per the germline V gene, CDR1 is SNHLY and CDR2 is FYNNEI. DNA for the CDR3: TGTGCCAGCAGAAACCGACAGGTTCAGAATCAGCCCCAGCATTTT. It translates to CASRNRQVQNQPQHF.

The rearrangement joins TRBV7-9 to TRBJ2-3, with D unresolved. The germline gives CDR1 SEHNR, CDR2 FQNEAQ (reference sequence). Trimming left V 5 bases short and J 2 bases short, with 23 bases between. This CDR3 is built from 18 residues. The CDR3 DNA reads TGTGCCAGCAGCCCCCGAGAGGTGGATTCCTACGACACAGATACGCAGTATTTT. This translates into CASSPREVDSYDTDTQYF.

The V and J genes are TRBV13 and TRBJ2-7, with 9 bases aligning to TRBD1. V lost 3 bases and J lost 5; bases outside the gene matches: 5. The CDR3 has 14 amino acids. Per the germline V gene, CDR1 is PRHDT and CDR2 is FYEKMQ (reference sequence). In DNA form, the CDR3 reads TGTGCCAGCAGCTTGCGGTGGACAGGGGACGAGCAGTACTTC. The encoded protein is CASSLRWTGDEQYF.

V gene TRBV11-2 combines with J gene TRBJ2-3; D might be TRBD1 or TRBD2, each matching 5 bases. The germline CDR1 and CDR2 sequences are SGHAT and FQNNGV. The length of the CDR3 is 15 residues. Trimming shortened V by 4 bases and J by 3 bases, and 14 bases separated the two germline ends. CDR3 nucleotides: TGTGCCAGCAGCTCCCGGGACCCCCCGACAGATACGCAGTATTTT. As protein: CASSSRDPPTDTQYF.

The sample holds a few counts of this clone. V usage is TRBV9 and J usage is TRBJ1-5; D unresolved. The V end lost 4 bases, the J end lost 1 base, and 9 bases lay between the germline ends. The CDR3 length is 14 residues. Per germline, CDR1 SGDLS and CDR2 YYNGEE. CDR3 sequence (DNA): TGTGCCAGCAGCCGGGGTCTGAGCAATCAGCCCCAGCATTTT. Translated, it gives CASSRGLSNQPQHF.

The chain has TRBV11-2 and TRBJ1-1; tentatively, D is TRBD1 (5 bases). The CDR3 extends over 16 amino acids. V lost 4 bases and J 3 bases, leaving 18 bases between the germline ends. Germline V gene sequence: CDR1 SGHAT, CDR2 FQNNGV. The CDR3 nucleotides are TGTGCCAGCAGCTCTTGGGACCTCAAAGGGGACACTGAAGCTTTCTTT. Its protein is CASSSWDLKGDTEAFF.

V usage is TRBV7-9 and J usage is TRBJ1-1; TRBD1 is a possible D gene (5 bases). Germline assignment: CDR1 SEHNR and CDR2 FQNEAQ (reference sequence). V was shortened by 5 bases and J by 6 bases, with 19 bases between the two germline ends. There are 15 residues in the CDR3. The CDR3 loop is CASSPEGPGLSEAFF. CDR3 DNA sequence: TGTGCCAGCAGCCCCGAGGGCCCAGGGTTATCTGAAGCTTTCTTT.

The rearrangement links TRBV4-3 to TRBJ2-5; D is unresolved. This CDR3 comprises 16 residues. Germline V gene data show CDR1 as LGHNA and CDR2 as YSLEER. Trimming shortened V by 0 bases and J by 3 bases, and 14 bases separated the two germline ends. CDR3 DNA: TGCGCCAGCAGCCAAGATGGTTCGAGCGACGAAGAGACCCAGTACTTC. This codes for CASSQDGSSDEETQYF.

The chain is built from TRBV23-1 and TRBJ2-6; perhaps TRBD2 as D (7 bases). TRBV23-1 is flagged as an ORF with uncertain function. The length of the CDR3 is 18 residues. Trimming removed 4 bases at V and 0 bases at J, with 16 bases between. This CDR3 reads CASSLRAGQLSGANVLTF. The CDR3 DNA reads TGCGCCAGCAGTCTGAGAGCGGGACAACTCTCTGGGGCCAACGTCCTGACTTTC.